This is a list of T cell receptor beta chains from one sample in a study of CD8+ T cells in alopecia areata. Using immunoSEQ multiplex PCR, the repertoire was profiled, and TCRdb retains in-frame clones only, with some absent. The table has about 23,000 clones, around half seen once. The material sequenced was NKG2D-high CD8+ T cells sorted from blood. Source of these receptors: a human donor with alopecia areata. The conserved cysteine and the conserved F or W are not part of the CDR3 here. D genes are given only for firm matches. Not all rows give a size; the values are once, few, many and, for expanded clones, a class.

v_gene | d_gene | abundance | CDR3aa
TRBV27 | . | . | ASSFRGYGNQPQH
TRBV7-9 | . | . | ASTRLGPNTEAF
TRBV11-2 | . | . | ASSLDGIGETQY
TRBV7-9 | TRBD1 | . | ASSPRTGTGAYEQY
TRBV6-5 | . | . | ASSYRGDTEAF
TRBV27 | . | . | ASSYGASAEAF
TRBV27 | . | . | ASSLMSNQPQH
TRBV27 | TRBD1 | . | ASSYGQGRETQY
TRBV9 | . | . | ASTWDDGGTEAF
TRBV27 | . | . | ASSLSRGASYEQY
TRBV15 | . | once | ATSHIEGRNTEAF
TRBV13 | TRBD1 | . | ASSSPGTGGFDTQY
TRBV7-8 | . | . | ASSLALSQGTDTQY
TRBV19 | TRBD1 | . | ASSAGTVGYT
TRBV7-9 | TRBD1 | few | ASNPDRGFRETQY
TRBV5-1 | TRBD1 | . | ASSSETGEYGYT
TRBV6-5 | . | few | ASSYPNADEQF
TRBV11-2 | . | few | ASLAGAYEQY
TRBV19 | . | few | ASSTDNNQPQH
TRBV2 | . | . | ASSLGQMRTETQY
TRBV19 | . | medium-sized | ASSIAAGTFNEQF
TRBV27 | . | . | ASSLGFRGQPQH
TRBV5-1 | TRBD1 | . | ASGRDRANEQF
TRBV29-1 | TRBD1 | few | SVETGGNEQY
TRBV4-1 | . | . | ASSQLQNSNQPQH
TRBV27 | TRBD2 | . | ASSRTMPGTRPPYEQY
TRBV5-4 | . | . | ASSLGGFYEQY
TRBV7-2 | TRBD1 | . | ASSLAGGGQQPYEQY
TRBV2 | . | . | ASGTEAF
TRBV5-6 | . | . | ASSSRRQGGTGELF
TRBV1 | . | . | TSSQDFRLAGAHPKSYNEQF
TRBV6-6 | TRBD2 | . | ASEAGGPSIHEQF
TRBV10-3 | . | few | ASSEEQGGRTDTQY
TRBV14 | . | few | ASSQGSRPRVGETQY
TRBV27 | TRBD1 | . | ASSFLGQGSYEQY
TRBV5-8 | TRBD1 | . | ASSLNRGRYNEQF
TRBV14 | . | . | ASSLPSDITDTQY
TRBV5-1 | TRBD1 | . | ASSSRDRIYGYT
TRBV28 | TRBD2 | few | ASSSGRAEVETQY
TRBV19 | . | . | ASNTGSYNEQF
TRBV5-6 | . | . | ASSPGQSNQPQH
TRBV29-1 | . | . | SVEDFGARYGYT
TRBV27 | TRBD2 | few | ASTTGTSGSHEQF
TRBV27 | . | . | ASSRNKYEQY
TRBV4-1 | TRBD1 | few | ASSQIPGGGTEAF
TRBV5-4 | . | . | ASSLGVIAADTQY
TRBV30 | . | few | AWSGGQGLSLEQY
TRBV2 | . | . | ASSEVLTYGYT
TRBV7-3 | TRBD2 | . | ASSLTGTSHNEQF
TRBV6-1 | TRBD1 | . | ASSEATGGSFRQPQH
TRBV7-2 | . | . | ASSYPSSVHTLPTDTQY
TRBV7-8 | . | few | ASRYSGDRRQETQY
TRBV20-1 | TRBD1 | . | SAKTGVEQY
TRBV11-2 | . | . | ASSPGAGIQY
TRBV5-1 | TRBD1 | . | ASSLPGQGDGANVLT
TRBV7-8 | . | many | ASSPLGGNEPQH
TRBV19 | . | few | ASSIDPTFGETQY
TRBV5-1 | . | . | ASRLPGDYGYT
TRBV2 | . | . | ASSVPRDEGVGNEQF
TRBV27 | . | once | ASSLLKNPDYGYT